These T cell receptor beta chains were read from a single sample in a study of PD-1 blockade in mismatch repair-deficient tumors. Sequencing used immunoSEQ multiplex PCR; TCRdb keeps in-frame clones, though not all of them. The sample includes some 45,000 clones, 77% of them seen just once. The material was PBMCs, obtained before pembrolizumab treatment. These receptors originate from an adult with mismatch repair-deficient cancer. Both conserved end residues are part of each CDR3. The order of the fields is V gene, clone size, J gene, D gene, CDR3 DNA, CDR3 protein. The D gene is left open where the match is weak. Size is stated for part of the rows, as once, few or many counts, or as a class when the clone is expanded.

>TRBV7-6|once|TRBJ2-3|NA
TGTGCCAGCAGCCAAAGACTTACAGATACGCAGTATTTT
CASSQRLTDTQYF
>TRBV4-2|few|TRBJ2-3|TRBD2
TGTGCCAGCAGCCAAGATGGAGCGGGAGAAATAGATACGCAGTATTTT
CASSQDGAGEIDTQYF
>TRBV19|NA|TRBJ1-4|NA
TGTGCCAGTAGTATCGCTCGGCCAGGGCGGGGAGATAATGAAAAACTGTTTTTT
CASSIARPGRGDNEKLFF
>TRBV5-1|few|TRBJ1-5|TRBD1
TGCGCCAGTAGCGTGGGACAGGATCAGCCCCAGCATTTT
CASSVGQDQPQHF
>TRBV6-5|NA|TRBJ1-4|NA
TGTGCCAGCAGCCCCACAACTAATGAAAAACTGTTTTTT
CASSPTTNEKLFF
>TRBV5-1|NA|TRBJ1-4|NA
TGCGCCAGCAGCTACTGGGGGGGCTCGGGTGAAAAACTGTTTTTT
CASSYWGGSGEKLFF
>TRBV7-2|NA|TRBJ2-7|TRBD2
TGTGCCAGCAGCACCCGGTCGACTAGCGGGAGTGAGCAGTACTTC
CASSTRSTSGSEQYF
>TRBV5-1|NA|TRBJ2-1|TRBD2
TGCGCCAGCAGCTTGGTACCGACTAGCGGGGCGTACAATGAGCAGTTCTTC
CASSLVPTSGAYNEQFF
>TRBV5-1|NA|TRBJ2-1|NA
TGCGCCAGCAGCCCGGGGCGTACTATAGACAATGAGCAGTTCTTC
CASSPGRTIDNEQFF
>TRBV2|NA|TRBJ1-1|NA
TGTGCCAGCGTGTTGACGGAGTTGAACACTGAAGCTTTCTTT
CASVLTELNTEAFF
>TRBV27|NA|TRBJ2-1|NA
TGTGCCAGCAGTTCAGGGAGGAGCTCCTACAATGAGCAGTTCTTC
CASSSGRSSYNEQFF
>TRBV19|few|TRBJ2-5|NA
TGTGCCAGTAGTAGAACCGGGGAGACCCAGTACTTC
CASSRTGETQYF
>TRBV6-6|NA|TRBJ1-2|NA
TGTGCCAGCAGATTAACGGGGGATCACTATGGCTACACCTTC
CASRLTGDHYGYTF
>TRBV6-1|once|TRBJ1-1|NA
TGTGCCAGCAGTGAATGGCAGCTCACTGAAGCTTTCTTT
CASSEWQLTEAFF
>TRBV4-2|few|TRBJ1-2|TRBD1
TGTGCCAGCAGCCAAGAAGTAGGCCAGGGGGTTTTTGGCTACACCTTC
CASSQEVGQGVFGYTF
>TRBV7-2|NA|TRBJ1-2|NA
TGTGCCAGCAGCCTGGGACCGCTCTATGGCTACACCTTC
CASSLGPLYGYTF
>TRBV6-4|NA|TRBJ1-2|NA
TGTGCCAGCAACCACGGTTGGGGGAGCTATGGCTACACCTTC
CASNHGWGSYGYTF
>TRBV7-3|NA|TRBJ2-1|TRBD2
TGTGCCAGCAGCTTATGGGCTAGCGGGAGTCTGGAGGAGCAGTTCTTC
CASSLWASGSLEEQFF
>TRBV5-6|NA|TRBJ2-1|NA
TGTGCCAGCAGCTTGGTTAGGGTTGTGGCATTCGAGCAGTTCTTC
CASSLVRVVAFEQFF
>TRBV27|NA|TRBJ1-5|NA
TGTGCCAGCAAACCGGGACCGGGGTCAAATCAGCCCCAGCATTTT
CASKPGPGSNQPQHF
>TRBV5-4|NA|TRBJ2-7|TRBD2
TGTGCCAGCAGCTTGTTTAGCGGGGGTGAGCAGTACTTC
CASSLFSGGEQYF
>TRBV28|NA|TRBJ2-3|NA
TGTGCCAGCAGTTACCTCCCGATTAGCACAGATACGCAGTATTTT
CASSYLPISTDTQYF
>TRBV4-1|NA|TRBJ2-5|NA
TGCGCCAGCAGCCCAGGGGACGACTCTCCCATGATCGAGACCCAGTACTTC
CASSPGDDSPMIETQYF
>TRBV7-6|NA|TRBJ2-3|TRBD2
TGTGCCAGCAGTCCACTAGCGACTACGCAGTATTTT
CASSPLATTQYF
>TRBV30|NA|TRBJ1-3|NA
TGTGCCTGGAGTGCTAGCTCTGGAAACACCATATATTTT
CAWSASSGNTIYF
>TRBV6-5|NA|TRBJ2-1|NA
TGTGCCAGCACCCAACAGGGAAGTTCTGAGCAGTTCTTC
CASTQQGSSEQFF
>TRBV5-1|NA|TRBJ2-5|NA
TGCGCCAGCAGCTTAAGCGGTGGTCAAGAGACCCAGTACTTC
CASSLSGGQETQYF
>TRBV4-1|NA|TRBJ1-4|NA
TGCGCCAGCAGCTACTCTACAGGGTTAGATGAAAAACTGTTTTTT
CASSYSTGLDEKLFF
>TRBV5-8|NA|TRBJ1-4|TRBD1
TGTGCCAGCAGCTTGGCCAGACAGGGGGCCGGGGAAAAACTGTTTTTT
CASSLARQGAGEKLFF
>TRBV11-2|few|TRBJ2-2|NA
TGTGCCAGCAGCGCCCACAACACCGGGGAGCTGTTTTTT
CASSAHNTGELFF
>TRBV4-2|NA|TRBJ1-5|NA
TGTGCCAGCAGCCCTAGTATGGGGCTCCTTCAGCAGCCCCAGCATTTT
CASSPSMGLLQQPQHF
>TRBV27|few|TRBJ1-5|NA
TGTGCCAGCAGTTTAGAGGCGGGTCAGCCCCAGCATTTT
CASSLEAGQPQHF
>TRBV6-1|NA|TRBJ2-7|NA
TGTGCCAGCACCGAGGGTAGGGGGACCTACGAGCAGTACTTC
CASTEGRGTYEQYF
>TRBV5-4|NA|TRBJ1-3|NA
TGTGCCAGCAGCTCTACAGCGCTAGGAAACACCATATATTTT
CASSSTALGNTIYF
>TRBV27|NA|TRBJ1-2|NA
TGTGCCAGCAGTATAAACGGGTTAGGGTCCGTTGGCTACACCTTC
CASSINGLGSVGYTF
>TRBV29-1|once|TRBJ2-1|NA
TGCAGCGTTGAAGAGCTCTCCAAGAAGCAGTTCTTC
CSVEELSKKQFF
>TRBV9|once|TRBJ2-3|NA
TGTGCCAGCAGCGAGACGGCTAGCACAGATACGCAGTATTTT
CASSETASTDTQYF
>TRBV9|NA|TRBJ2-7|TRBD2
TGTGCCAGCAGCCCCCGGACTAGCGCCAAGACTGGGGAGCAGTACTTC
CASSPRTSAKTGEQYF
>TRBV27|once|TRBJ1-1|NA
TGTGCCAGCAGTTGGTCCGGTGCGGCTGAAGCTTTCTTT
CASSWSGAAEAFF
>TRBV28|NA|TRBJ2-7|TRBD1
TGTGCCAGCAGTTCAGGACAGGGGGAGTACTTC
CASSSGQGEYF
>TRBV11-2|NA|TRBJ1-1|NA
TGTGCCAGCAGCTCCGGGTTCGGTGAAGCTTTCTTT
CASSSGFGEAFF
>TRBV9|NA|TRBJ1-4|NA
TGTGCCAGCAGCCCCAGTACAACTAATGAAAAACTGTTTTTT
CASSPSTTNEKLFF
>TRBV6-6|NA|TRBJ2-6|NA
TGTGCCAGCAGTCAACAGTTCTCTGGGGCCAACGTCCTGACTTTC
CASSQQFSGANVLTF
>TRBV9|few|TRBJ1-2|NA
TGTGCCAGCAGCGTAGCTGAGGGTGGCTATGGCTACACCTTC
CASSVAEGGYGYTF
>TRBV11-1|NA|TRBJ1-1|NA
TGTGCCAGCAGCTTAGCCGGCCCCGGGACTGAAGCTTTCTTT
CASSLAGPGTEAFF
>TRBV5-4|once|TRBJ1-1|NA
TGTGCCAGCAGCTTGGGGGGACTCATGAACACTGAAGCTTTCTTT
CASSLGGLMNTEAFF
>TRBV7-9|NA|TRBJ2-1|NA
TGTGCCAGCAGCTTAGAGTTCTCCACAGGGACGTTCTTC
CASSLEFSTGTFF
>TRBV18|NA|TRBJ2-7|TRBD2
TGTGCCAGCTCACCACAGGGGACTACCTACGAGCAGTACTTC
CASSPQGTTYEQYF
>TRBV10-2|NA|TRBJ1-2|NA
TGCGCCAGCAGTGATGGACACGCTAACTATGGCTACACCTTC
CASSDGHANYGYTF
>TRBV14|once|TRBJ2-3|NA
TGTGCCAGCAGGGGCTTCTCGTCGTCCACAGATACGCAGTATTTT
CASRGFSSSTDTQYF
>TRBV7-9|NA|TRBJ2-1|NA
TGTGCCAGCAGCCCACCATTCCGGGCCGCAGGGATTCGCAATGAGCAGTTCTTC
CASSPPFRAAGIRNEQFF
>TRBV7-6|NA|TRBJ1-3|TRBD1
TGTGCCAGCAGCCCAGTAAGGCCAGGGGGCTCTGGAAACACCATATATTTT
CASSPVRPGGSGNTIYF